These 31 T cell receptor beta chains were sequenced from one sample in a study of cytomegalovirus exposure and HLA in healthy donors. With 60 Vbeta and 13 Jbeta primers, the PCR was carried out. Sequencing was performed with immunoSEQ multiplex PCR; in TCRdb, only in-frame clones are kept and a portion is missing. The sample carries tens of thousands of clones, around 70% recorded once. Sequencing was performed on PBMCs. Receptors originate from a young woman in good health and CMV-seronegative.

This clone appeared a single time. V gene TRBV19 combines with J gene TRBJ1-1; D call uncertain. V lost 4 bases to trimming and J lost 6 bases, with 9 bases between them. The CDR3 sequence is 12 residues long. Per germline, CDR1 LNHDA and CDR2 SQIVND (reference sequence). CDR3 in DNA: TGTGCCAGTAGTAGTTTTACAGCTGAAGCTTTCTTT. This translates into CASSSFTAEAFF.

This clone was picked up one time. The J gene is TRBJ2-2, the V gene TRBV27, with 9 bases matching TRBD1. The CDR3 is made up of 15 amino acids. J lost 4 bases, V lost 6 bases, and 6 bases had no gene match. CDR1 MNHEY and CDR2 SMNVEV come from the germline V gene (reference sequence). CDR3 sequence reads: CASRTQGAGTGELFF. CDR3 DNA sequence: TGTGCCAGCAGGACACAGGGGGCTGGCACCGGGGAGCTGTTTTTT.

The chain carries TRBV28 and TRBJ2-3; 12 positions agree with TRBD1. This CDR3 is built from 19 residues. The germline V gene has CDR1 MDHEN and CDR2 SYDVKM. The junction had 11 bases not matched to a gene; V was cut back by 1 base and J by 3 bases. In nucleotides, the CDR3 is TGTGCCAGCAGTTTATTCGGAGGGGGACAGGGGGCGCCAACAGATACGCAGTATTTT. Translation: CASSLFGGGQGAPTDTQYF.

The chain carries TRBV7-2 and TRBJ1-5; D call uncertain. The germline CDR1 and CDR2 sequences are SGHTA and FQGNSA. Trimming left V 1 base short and J 0 bases short, with 7 bases between. The CDR3 is 15 residues long. For the CDR3, the DNA is TGTGCCAGCAGCTTAGGAACTAATAGCAATCAGCCCCAGCATTTT. It specifies CASSLGTNSNQPQHF.

This chain connects TRBV6-5 to TRBJ1-3; D is perhaps TRBD1 (6 bases). The germline V and J ends were trimmed by 5 bases and 4 bases, with 15 bases remaining between them. This CDR3 spans 15 amino acids. CDR1 is MNHEY and CDR2 is SVGAGI in the germline V gene. In nucleotides, the CDR3 is TGTGCCAGCAGTCAAACGTACAGGGTGGGAAACACCATATATTTT. This gives the protein CASSQTYRVGNTIYF.

In nucleotides, the CDR3 is TGTGCCAGCAGTGCTAGCGGGGGCTCTGGGGCCAACGTCCTGACTTTC. Amino acid sequence: CASSASGGSGANVLTF. The rearrangement uses TRBV6-4 and TRBJ2-6, with 10 positions matching TRBD2. Trimming at V came to 4 bases and at J to 0 bases, leaving 0 bases not matched to a gene. This CDR3 spans 16 amino acids. The germline gives CDR1 MRHNA, CDR2 SNTAGT.

This clone was recorded a few times. The genes are TRBV4-1 and TRBJ1-4; the match to TRBD1 covers 10 bases. J lost 0 bases, V lost 11 bases, and 6 bases had no gene match. The germline V gene encodes CDR1 MGHRA and CDR2 YSYEKL. The CDR3 has 15 amino acids. The CDR3 protein is CAGGTGEATNEKLFF. In DNA form, the CDR3 reads TGCGCCGGGGGGACAGGGGAAGCAACTAATGAAAAACTGTTTTTT.

The gene calls are TRBV11-2 and TRBJ2-1, with no clear D. V was shortened by 4 bases and J by 0 bases, with 16 bases between the two germline ends. The CDR3 loop spans 17 amino acids. Per germline, CDR1 SGHAT and CDR2 FQNNGV. The CDR3 DNA reads TGTGCCAGCAGCTACAGCCTTACACAAAGCTCCTACAATGAGCAGTTCTTC. Its protein is CASSYSLTQSSYNEQFF.

This clone was seen a few times. The CDR3 DNA reads TGTGCCGGAAGCTGGCGGGGAGGAATCTCACCCCTCCACTTT. This gives the protein CAGSWRGGISPLHF. V usage is TRBV30 and J usage is TRBJ1-6, with no clear D. V was trimmed by 8 bases and J by 10 bases, leaving 21 bases between them. The germline CDR1 and CDR2 sequences are GTSNPN and SVGIG (reference sequence). CDR3 length equals 14 residues.

The V and J genes are TRBV5-4 and TRBJ1-6, with 9 bases lining up with TRBD1. The CDR3 spans 16 residues. Trimming removed 5 bases from V and 5 bases from J; junction bases left unmatched: 8. The germline CDR1 and CDR2 sequences are SGHNT and YYREEE (reference sequence). The CDR3 spells CASSLLGTGNNSPLHF. The CDR3 DNA reads TGTGCCAGCAGTTTGCTGGGGACAGGGAATAATTCACCCCTCCACTTT.

There are a few counts of this clone. This sequence joins TRBV28 and TRBJ1-1; 7 nucleotides match TRBD1. The CDR3 has 11 amino acids. Germline loops: CDR1 MDHEN, CDR2 SYDVKM. The ends lost 7 bases at V and 10 bases at J; junction bases unmatched: 6. This CDR3 reads CASTDPGGAFF. CDR3 sequence (DNA): TGTGCCAGCACCGACCCAGGGGGAGCTTTCTTT.

This rearrangement joins TRBV5-1 to TRBJ2-7, with 10 bases lining up with TRBD2. CDR3 length equals 14 residues. V shed 4 bases and J 3 bases; nucleotides not matched to a gene: 4. Germline CDR1 is SGHRS and CDR2 is YFSETQ. In nucleotides, the CDR3 is TGCGCCAGCAGCGCCGGGACTAGCGTCTACGAGCAGTACTTC. Amino acid sequence: CASSAGTSVYEQYF.

V gene TRBV5-1 combines with J gene TRBJ2-5, with D perhaps TRBD1 (5 bases). V lost 1 base and J lost 4, with 5 bases in between. The CDR3 loop spans 12 amino acids. Germline assignment: CDR1 SGHRS and CDR2 YFSETQ. CDR3 coding DNA: TGCGCCAGCAGCTTGCAGGGAGAGACCCAGTACTTC. It encodes CASSLQGETQYF.

The CDR3 coding sequence is TGTGCCAGCCGGTATCGGGGTTCTGGGGCCAACGTCCTGACTTTC. Amino acids: CASRYRGSGANVLTF. The chain links TRBV7-9 to TRBJ2-6; TRBD2 is a possible D gene (5 bases). The CDR3 spans 15 residues. Germline V lookup: CDR1 SEHNR, CDR2 FQNEAQ (reference sequence). The ends were cut back, 8 bases at V and 1 base at J, with 12 bases in the middle.

This chain joins TRBV6-5 and TRBJ2-5; 10 bases are shared with TRBD1. The CDR3 sequence is 14 residues long. V trimming: 2 bases; J trimming: 4 bases; junction bases outside the gene matches: 1. The germline gives CDR1 MNHEY, CDR2 SVGAGI. The CDR3 nucleotides are TGTGCCAGCAGTTACCGGGACAGGGGAGAGACCCAGTACTTC. Protein sequence: CASSYRDRGETQYF.

The V call is TRBV6-5, the J call TRBJ2-7; possible D gene TRBD2, 7 bases. The CDR3 consists of 16 residues. Germline lookup yields CDR1 MNHEY and CDR2 SVGAGI. The V end lost 0 bases, the J end lost 6 bases, and 18 bases lay between the germline ends. In DNA form, the CDR3 reads TGTGCCAGCAGTTACTCGCAGACAGGAGTAGCGGGCGAGCAGTACTTC. The encoded protein is CASSYSQTGVAGEQYF.

This clone was counted only a few times. The chain carries TRBV29-1 and TRBJ1-2, with 7 bases aligning to TRBD1. V lost 7 bases and J lost 6; bases outside the gene matches: 11. The CDR3 has 13 residues. Germline V gene data show CDR1 as SQVTM and CDR2 as ANQGSEA. The DNA for the CDR3 is TGCAGCGCCCCCTGGGGGCAGGGGGATGGCTACACCTTC. It encodes CSAPWGQGDGYTF.

The V call is TRBV28, the J call TRBJ2-2, with D perhaps matching TRBD2 (5 bases). The CDR3 runs 14 residues. In germline, CDR1 is MDHEN, CDR2 SYDVKM. Between the trimmed V and J ends, which lost 1 base and 7 bases, there was a span of 10 bases. Here the CDR3 reads CASSLSTRGGELFF. The CDR3 coding sequence is TGTGCCAGCAGTTTATCGACCCGGGGCGGGGAGCTGTTTTTT.

V and J are TRBV4-1 and TRBJ2-4, with D hard to call. Germline values: CDR1 MGHRA, CDR2 YSYEKL. V dropped 4 bases and J dropped 11 bases, with 18 bases sitting between them. This CDR3 spans 14 amino acids. CDR3: CASSRPDTLSLQYF. Here the CDR3 DNA reads TGCGCCAGCAGCCGACCAGACACCTTAAGCCTTCAGTACTTC.

This clone was found once. The chain employs TRBV18 and TRBJ1-1; 7 nucleotides align to TRBD1. The V gene's germline CDR1 is KGHSH and CDR2 LQKENI. The CDR3 extends over 14 amino acids. With V trimmed by 3 bases and J by 4 bases, 5 bases remained unmatched. For the CDR3, the DNA is TGTGCCAGCTCACCTACGGCAGGGGGCACTGAAGCTTTCTTT. Translated, it gives CASSPTAGGTEAFF. The entire variable domain, with the rest obtained from reference TRBV18 and TRBJ1-1, is as follows: NAGVMQNPRHLVRRRGQEARLRCSPMKGHSHVYWYRQLPEEGLKFMVYLQKENIIDESGMPKERFSAEFPKEGPSILRIQQVVRGDSAAYFCASSPTAGGTEAFFGQGTRLTVV.

The chain carries TRBV5-1 and TRBJ1-6, with D possibly matching TRBD1 (5 bases). There are 16 residues in the CDR3. V was clipped by 5 bases and J by 7 bases, with 19 bases between them. Germline-derived CDR1 and CDR2 are SGHRS and YFSETQ. In DNA form, the CDR3 reads TGCGCCAGCAGTTCCCAAGGTTGGGGGGACAATTCACCCCTCCACTTT. Its translation is CASSSQGWGDNSPLHF.

This chain connects TRBV7-9 to TRBJ1-6; no clear D gene. Germline V gene data show CDR1 as SEHNR and CDR2 as FQNEAQ (reference sequence). This CDR3 spans 12 amino acids. V was cut by 10 bases and J by 6 bases, with 10 bases left in between. The CDR3: CATGGSNSPLHF. CDR3 nucleotide sequence: TGTGCCACCGGCGGCAGTAATTCACCCCTCCACTTT.

CDR3 bases: TGCGCCAGCAGCTTGGAACAGCAGAATGGCTACACCTTC. Its translation: CASSLEQQNGYTF. The chain joins TRBV5-1 to TRBJ1-2, with D uncertain. V was trimmed by 0 bases and J by 6 bases, leaving 9 bases between them. Germline lookup yields CDR1 SGHRS and CDR2 YFSETQ. The CDR3 is 13 residues long.

V gene TRBV10-1 combines with J gene TRBJ2-1; possibly TRBD2 for D (6 bases). Germline CDR1 WNHNN, CDR2 SYGVQD (reference sequence). The CDR3 extends over 13 amino acids. V was clipped by 4 bases and J by 6 bases, with 10 bases between them. The CDR3 protein is CASSGWRVNEQFF. The CDR3 region has the DNA TGCGCCAGCAGTGGTTGGAGGGTCAATGAGCAGTTCTTC.

This clone occurred a few times. The V gene is TRBV19, the J gene TRBJ2-5; D call uncertain. This CDR3 contains 15 residues. Germline V gene sequence: CDR1 LNHDA, CDR2 SQIVND (reference sequence). V shed 5 bases and J shed 0 bases, with 13 bases lying between them. The CDR3, as DNA: TGTGCCAGTAGTCTTTCACAGACGTACCAAGAGACCCAGTACTTC. This encodes CASSLSQTYQETQYF.

This chain joins TRBV9 and TRBJ2-1; a weak D match, TRBD1 (6 bases). The CDR3 is made up of 15 amino acids. The germline gives CDR1 SGDLS, CDR2 YYNGEE. V was clipped by 2 bases and J by 4 bases, with 13 bases between them. The CDR3 is CASSVSQGVYNEQFF. CDR3 nucleotides: TGTGCCAGCAGCGTTTCACAGGGAGTTTACAATGAGCAGTTCTTC.

This chain uses TRBV5-8 with TRBJ2-2; D gene ambiguous. This CDR3 is 15 amino acids long. V gave up 7 bases and J gave up 0 bases, with 13 bases separating them. From germline, CDR1 is SGHTS and CDR2 YDEGEE. The CDR3 nucleotides read TGTGCCAGCTCTAGGCACGACGCGAACACCGGGGAGCTGTTTTTT. This codes for CASSRHDANTGELFF.

This clone qualifies as medium-sized. The rearrangement uses TRBV2 and TRBJ1-4, with 9 bases fitting TRBD1. Germline values: CDR1 SNHLY, CDR2 FYNNEI. The J segment lost 5 bases and the V segment lost 6 bases, leaving 4 bases of the junction unmatched. The CDR3 length is 14 residues. DNA of the CDR3: TGTGCCAGCAGAACCGGGACAGGGAATGAAAAACTGTTTTTT. It yields the protein CASRTGTGNEKLFF.

This clone was counted once. A read error may produce the germline difference seen at one junction end. Different DNA sequences within this sample yield the same CDR3. This chain links TRBV30 with TRBJ2-2; the match to TRBD1 covers 7 bases. The CDR3 is made up of 15 amino acids. The germline CDR1 and CDR2 sequences are GTSNPN and SVGIG (reference sequence). CDR3 region: CAWSEQGLYTGELFF. In DNA form, the CDR3 reads TGTGCCTGGAGCGAACAGGGGCTCTACACCGGGGAGTTGTTTTTT.

This chain links TRBV27 with TRBJ1-6, with TRBD1 matching 7 bases. This CDR3 spans 16 amino acids. The germline V gene encodes CDR1 MNHEY and CDR2 SMNVEV (reference sequence). J lost 7 bases, V lost 6 bases, and 12 bases had no gene match. Here the CDR3 DNA reads TGTGCCAGCAGGAAAACACGGGACAGCCGAAATTCACCCCTCCACTTT. This translates into CASRKTRDSRNSPLHF.

The chain is built from TRBV7-2 and TRBJ2-7, with a tentative D call TRBD2 (5 bases). Germline V CDR1 and CDR2: SGHTA, FQGNSA. The ends were cut back, 3 bases at V and 5 bases at J, with 14 bases in the middle. CDR3 size: 14 residues. CDR3: CASSFGGRPNEQYF. Here the CDR3 DNA reads TGTGCCAGCAGCTTCGGCGGGCGGCCTAACGAGCAGTACTTC.